This TCR beta chain was recorded in a study of control samples from healthy donors and cancer patients (dated by TCRdb to about 2020). Library prep was done by the immunoSEQ multiplex PCR assay. TCRdb mirrors the immuneACCESS table, restricted to in-frame sequences. Some clones are absent from its copies; in checked studies, under half trace to an unresolved V gene, and the reason for the others is unknown. This sample gives 35,000 to 45,000 clones in total; roughly 90% of them show up just once. The ten largest account for more than 20% of the sample. Relative to germline, V is 3 bases shorter and J is 5 bases shorter, with 20 bases between their ends. In the germline V gene, CDR1 corresponds to SGHAT and CDR2 to FQNNGV. The CDR3 starts with the cysteine, ends with the phenylalanine, and has 17 residues. The CDR3 DNA has 51 bases and is translated from base 1. With regard to this clone: Its antigen is unknown. Base quality data are lacking; no much larger clone is found one base away.

This receptor was obtained from a woman aged 40 to 55 with head and neck cancer. Sequenced: PBMCs. The V and J segments used are TRBV11-2 and TRBJ2-1, with no D gene named confidently. The encoded CDR3 is CASSLRLSSDLDNEQFF. The DNA is as follows: TGTGCCAGCAGCTTGAGGCTTAGCTCGGATTTGGACAATGAGCAGTTCTTC.